Shown below are 25 T cell receptor beta chains from a single sample sequenced in a study of control samples from healthy donors and cancer patients. The method was immunoSEQ multiplex PCR; TCRdb's version includes in-frame clones alone and lacks a portion of them. The top ten clones hold just over 1.4% of a sample with about 180,000 clones, around 90% of them seen once. Sequenced sample: blood. These receptors all come from a woman aged 45-59 years in good health.

This chain joins TRBV6-1 and TRBJ1-2; tentative D call: TRBD1 (5 bases). The CDR3 length is 15 residues. CDR1 is MNHNS, CDR2 SASEGT, per germline. Trimming took 2 bases from V and 2 from J, leaving 12 bases between them. In DNA, the CDR3 is TGTGCCAGCAGTGAAATTCCGACAGACAACTATGGCTACACCTTC. This translates into CASSEIPTDNYGYTF.

This clone has more than one count but fewer than ten. The chain combines TRBV5-1 with TRBJ1-2; 9 nucleotides align to TRBD1. V was pared by 3 bases and J by 7 bases, with 7 bases of the junction left unmatched. Germline CDR1 reads SGHRS; CDR2 reads YFSETQ. CDR3 length: 14 amino acids. The CDR3 DNA follows: TGCGCCAGCAGCTCCGAAGGACAGGGGACTGGCTACACCTTC. Its protein is CASSSEGQGTGYTF.

The V call is TRBV28, the J call TRBJ1-2; no clear D. Germline CDR1 MDHEN, CDR2 SYDVKM. V was clipped by 3 bases and J by 9 bases, with 17 bases between them. There are 14 residues in the CDR3. CDR3 protein: CASSFNSAPGSYTF. As DNA, the CDR3 is TGTGCCAGCAGTTTCAACAGTGCCCCCGGTAGCTACACCTTC.

This clone was observed a handful of times. V usage is TRBV7-3 and J usage is TRBJ1-6; a weak D match, TRBD1 (5 bases). The CDR3 covers 12 residues. V lost 8 bases to trimming and J lost 7 bases, with 9 bases between them. In germline, CDR1 is SGHTA, CDR2 FQGTGA. Here the CDR3 reads CASGDPNSPLHF. The CDR3 DNA is TGTGCCAGCGGGGACCCGAATTCACCCCTCCACTTT.

This clone has a single count. This rearrangement joins TRBV9 to TRBJ1-2; tentatively, D is TRBD1 (5 bases). Germline CDR1 reads SGDLS; CDR2 reads YYNGEE. V was trimmed by 3 bases and J by 7 bases, leaving 13 bases between them. The CDR3 runs to 13 residues. CDR3 in DNA: TGTGCCAGCAGCGAACAAGGGGTCCTTGGCTACACCTTC. Translation: CASSEQGVLGYTF. The full variable domain, with the rest looked up from reference TRBV9 and TRBJ1-2, is DSGVTQTPKHLITATGQRVTLRCSPRSGDLSVYWYQQSLDQGLQFLIQYYNGEERAKGNILERFSAQQFPDLHSELNLSSLELGDSALYFCASSEQGVLGYTFGSGTRLTVV.

The rearrangement links TRBV7-2 to TRBJ2-1; D gene unclear. The germline CDR1 and CDR2 sequences are SGHTA and FQGNSA. Trimming left V 3 bases short and J 8 bases short, with 11 bases between. This CDR3 spans 13 amino acids. In DNA, the CDR3 is TGTGCCAGCAGCTTGAGGTTTGGTGATGAGCAGTTCTTC. The encoded protein is CASSLRFGDEQFF. Using reference TRBV7-2 and TRBJ2-1 for the parts outside the CDR3, the full variable domain is GAGVSQSPSNKVTEKGKDVELRCDPISGHTALYWYRQSLGQGLEFLIYFQGNSAPDKSGLPSDRFSAERTGGSVSTLTIQRTQQEDSAVYLCASSLRFGDEQFFGPGTRLTVL.

V is TRBV18 and J is TRBJ2-2; D is uncertain. Germline CDR1 reads KGHSH; CDR2 reads LQKENI. V dropped 1 base and J dropped 2 bases, with 11 bases sitting between them. The length of the CDR3 is 16 residues. The CDR3 sequence: CASSPLTVSNTGELFF. The CDR3 DNA reads TGTGCCAGCTCACCACTTACCGTTTCTAACACCGGGGAGCTGTTTTTT. Complete variable domain (other parts from reference TRBV18 and TRBJ2-2): NAGVMQNPRHLVRRRGQEARLRCSPMKGHSHVYWYRQLPEEGLKFMVYLQKENIIDESGMPKERFSAEFPKEGPSILRIQQVVRGDSAAYFCASSPLTVSNTGELFFGEGSRLTVL.

The chain recombines TRBV5-1 with TRBJ1-5, with 7 bases that match TRBD1. J lost 2 bases, V lost 2 bases, and 1 base had no gene match. Germline CDR1 SGHRS, CDR2 YFSETQ. This CDR3 has 14 amino acids. The CDR3 coding sequence is TGCGCCAGCAGCTTCAGGGGGGGCAATCAGCCCCAGCATTTT. Protein sequence: CASSFRGGNQPQHF.

This chain connects TRBV4-1 to TRBJ2-3; TRBD2 agrees at 7 bases. V was pared by 5 bases and J by 2 bases, with 13 bases of the junction left unmatched. This CDR3 comprises 17 residues. The V gene's germline CDR1 is MGHRA and CDR2 YSYEKL. CDR3 protein: CASSYRSDSGITDTQYF. CDR3 bases: TGCGCCAGCAGCTATCGGAGTGACAGCGGGATCACAGATACGCAGTATTTT.

The chain employs TRBV2 and TRBJ1-3; no definite D call. The length of the CDR3 is 18 residues. The V end was cut by 7 bases, the J end by 0 bases, with 22 bases between. Germline V lookup: CDR1 SNHLY, CDR2 FYNNEI. The CDR3 loop is CASTTDKRTQYSGNTIYF. CDR3 coding DNA: TGTGCCAGCACTACAGATAAAAGGACCCAATACTCTGGAAACACCATATATTTT.

Regarding this clone: The sample holds other DNA sequences that translate to the same CDR3. The V call is TRBV4-3, the J call TRBJ1-1; D not certain. V lost 4 bases, J lost 5 bases, and 8 bases lay in between. Germline V gene lookup returns CDR1 LGHNA and CDR2 YSLEER. This CDR3 spans 12 amino acids. This chain's CDR3 is CASSLRGTEAFF. In nucleotides, the CDR3 is TGCGCCAGCAGCCTGCGAGGAACTGAAGCTTTCTTT.

The chain has TRBV18 and TRBJ1-2, with 9 bases lining up with TRBD1. This CDR3 spans 12 amino acids. V was pared by 4 bases and J by 6 bases, with 0 bases of the junction left unmatched. From germline, CDR1 is KGHSH and CDR2 LQKENI. For the CDR3, the DNA is TGTGCCAGCTCACGGGACAGGGATGGCTACACCTTC. Residues: CASSRDRDGYTF. Looking up the rest from reference TRBV18 and TRBJ1-2 gives the full variable domain: NAGVMQNPRHLVRRRGQEARLRCSPMKGHSHVYWYRQLPEEGLKFMVYLQKENIIDESGMPKERFSAEFPKEGPSILRIQQVVRGDSAAYFCASSRDRDGYTFGSGTRLTVV.

The chain uses TRBV5-6 and TRBJ1-1; 8 bases match TRBD1. CDR1 and CDR2 (germline): SGHDT, YYEEEE. Losses at the gene ends were 1 base for V and 8 bases for J; bases not matched to a gene: 1. This CDR3 region has 12 residues. CDR3 protein: CASSLRDREAFF. As DNA, the CDR3 is TGTGCCAGCAGCTTGCGGGACAGGGAAGCTTTCTTT.

The chain uses TRBV7-9 and TRBJ2-1, with D maybe TRBD1 (6 bases). The CDR3 totals 15 residues. The germline V gene encodes CDR1 SEHNR and CDR2 FQNEAQ (reference sequence). Trimming took 2 bases from V and 2 from J, leaving 10 bases between them. CDR3 region: CASSLITGPYNEQFF. In DNA, the CDR3 is TGTGCCAGCAGCTTAATAACAGGGCCCTACAATGAGCAGTTCTTC.

About this clone itself: This specimen includes other DNA sequences encoding the same CDR3. CDR3 DNA sequence: TGTGCCTGGAGTGTACCCACTAGCGGGAGGGGGGGGGCCAACGTCCTGACTTTC. It codes for CAWSVPTSGRGGANVLTF. V gene TRBV30 combines with J gene TRBJ2-6, with 13 bases that match TRBD2. Per germline, CDR1 GTSNPN and CDR2 SVGIG (reference sequence). The CDR3 loop spans 18 amino acids. V shed 0 bases, J shed 4 bases, and the junction held 6 bases outside the gene matches.

The gene calls are TRBV9 and TRBJ1-1; the D gene is possibly TRBD1 (6 bases). V shed 0 bases and J shed 1 base, with 10 bases lying between them. From germline, CDR1 is SGDLS and CDR2 YYNGEE. The length of the CDR3 is 15 residues. The CDR3 region is CASSVDQGRNTEAFF. The DNA for the CDR3 is TGTGCCAGCAGCGTAGATCAGGGGAGGAACACTGAAGCTTTCTTT.

For the CDR3, the DNA is TGTGCCTACCGGGACAGCGCGAACACCGGGGAGCTGTTTTTT. Translation gives CAYRDSANTGELFF. The chain employs TRBV7-9 and TRBJ2-2; 7 nucleotides line up with TRBD1. V shed 11 bases, J shed 0 bases, and the junction held 6 bases outside the gene matches. Germline CDR1 is SEHNR and CDR2 is FQNEAQ (reference sequence). This CDR3 has 14 residues.

The chain is built from TRBV10-3 and TRBJ2-2, with D unclear. The V end was cut by 9 bases, the J end by 2 bases, with 10 bases between. The CDR3 is 13 amino acids. Germline lookup yields CDR1 ENHRY and CDR2 SYGVKD. The CDR3 here is CAIMGSNTGELFF. The CDR3 nucleotides read TGTGCCATAATGGGGTCCAACACCGGGGAGCTGTTTTTT.

This CDR3 is CATSRDRGDPMNTEAFF. DNA for the CDR3: TGTGCCACCAGCAGGGACAGGGGGGATCCTATGAACACTGAAGCTTTCTTT. V and J are TRBV15 and TRBJ1-1; TRBD1 aligns across 10 bases. The junction had 7 bases not matched to a gene; V was cut back by 3 bases and J by 0 bases. Germline V lookup: CDR1 LNHNV, CDR2 YYDKDF (reference sequence). The CDR3 is 17 amino acids.

The chain recombines TRBV25-1 with TRBJ2-7; D is undetermined. Germline V lookup: CDR1 MGHDK, CDR2 SYGVNS. The V and J ends lost 4 bases and 10 bases respectively, with 11 bases between them. The CDR3 extends over 11 amino acids. As DNA, the CDR3 is TGTGCCAGCAGTGCCTACAGCTATCAGTACTTC. This sequence encodes CASSAYSYQYF.

The CDR3 sequence: CASSTGSTGTQPQHF. The CDR3, as DNA: TGTGCCAGCAGTACCGGGTCGACAGGAACTCAGCCCCAGCATTTT. The chain employs TRBV28 and TRBJ1-5; maybe TRBD1 (6 bases). The germline V and J ends were trimmed by 5 bases and 6 bases, with 17 bases remaining between them. Germline values: CDR1 MDHEN, CDR2 SYDVKM. CDR3 length: 15 residues.

This rearrangement joins TRBV7-2 to TRBJ1-3, with a weak D call TRBD1 (6 bases). This CDR3 region has 15 residues. The V and J ends lost 5 bases and 0 bases respectively, with 11 bases between them. Germline V CDR1 and CDR2: SGHTA, FQGNSA. The CDR3 protein is CASSVTGLSGNTIYF. In nucleotides, the CDR3 is TGTGCCAGCAGCGTCACAGGGCTCTCTGGAAACACCATATATTTT.

The V gene is TRBV5-8, the J gene TRBJ1-1; D unclear. Between the trimmed V and J ends, which lost 0 bases and 4 bases, there was a span of 10 bases. Germline loops: CDR1 SGHTS, CDR2 YDEGEE. The CDR3 loop spans 14 amino acids. CDR3 residues: CASSLGRIGTEAFF. In nucleotides, the CDR3 is TGTGCCAGCAGCTTGGGGCGAATCGGCACTGAAGCTTTCTTT.

As DNA, the CDR3 is TGTGCCAGCAGCCATTACGGGGGGAGAGAGACCCAGTACTTC. It specifies CASSHYGGRETQYF. The chain links TRBV3-1 (or the pseudogene TRBV3-2) to TRBJ2-5; 7 bases fit TRBD2. The CDR3 loop spans 14 amino acids. Germline trimming cut 3 bases from V and 4 bases from J; bases unmatched to any gene: 5. Germline values: CDR1 LGHDT, CDR2 YNNKEL (reference sequence).

The CDR3 loop is CSASPEGPSGNTIYF. The CDR3 DNA is TGCAGTGCTAGTCCGGAAGGGCCCTCTGGAAACACCATATATTTT. This chain joins TRBV20-1 and TRBJ1-3, with unresolved D. This CDR3 spans 15 amino acids. Trimming stripped 3 bases from V and 0 bases from J, with 12 bases between. Per the germline V gene, CDR1 is DFQATT and CDR2 is SNEGSKA (reference sequence).